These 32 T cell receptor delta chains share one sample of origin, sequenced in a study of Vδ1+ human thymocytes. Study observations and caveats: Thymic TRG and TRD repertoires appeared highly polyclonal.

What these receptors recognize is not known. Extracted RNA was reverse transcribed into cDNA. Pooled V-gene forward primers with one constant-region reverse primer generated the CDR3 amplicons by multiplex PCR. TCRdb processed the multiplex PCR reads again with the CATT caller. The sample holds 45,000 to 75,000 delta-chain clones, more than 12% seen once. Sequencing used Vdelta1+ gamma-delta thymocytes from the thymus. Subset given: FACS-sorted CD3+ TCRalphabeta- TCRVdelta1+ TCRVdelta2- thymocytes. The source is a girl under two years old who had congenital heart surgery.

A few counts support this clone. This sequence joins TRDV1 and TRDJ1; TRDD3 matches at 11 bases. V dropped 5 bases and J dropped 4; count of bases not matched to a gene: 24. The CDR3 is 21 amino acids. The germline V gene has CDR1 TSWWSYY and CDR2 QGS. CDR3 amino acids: CALGSQKPLLLGDKKGDKLIF. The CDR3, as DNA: TGTGCTCTTGGGTCTCAGAAGCCTCTCCTACTGGGGGATAAAAAGGGCGATAAACTCATCTTT.

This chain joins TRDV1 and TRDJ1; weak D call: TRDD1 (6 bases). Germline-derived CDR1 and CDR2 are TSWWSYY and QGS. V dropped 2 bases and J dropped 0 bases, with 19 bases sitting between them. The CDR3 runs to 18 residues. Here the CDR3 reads CALGETPSKKYYTDKLIF. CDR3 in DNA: TGTGCTCTTGGGGAAACCCCGAGTAAGAAATATTACACCGATAAACTCATCTTT.

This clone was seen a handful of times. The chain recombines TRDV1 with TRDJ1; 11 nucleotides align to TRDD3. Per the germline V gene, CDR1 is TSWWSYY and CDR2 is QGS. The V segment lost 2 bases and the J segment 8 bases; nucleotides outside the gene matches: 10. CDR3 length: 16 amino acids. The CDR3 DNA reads TGTGCTCTTGGGGAAGCCGGGTACTGGGGGATAGACAAACTCATCTTT. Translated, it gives CALGEAGYWGIDKLIF.

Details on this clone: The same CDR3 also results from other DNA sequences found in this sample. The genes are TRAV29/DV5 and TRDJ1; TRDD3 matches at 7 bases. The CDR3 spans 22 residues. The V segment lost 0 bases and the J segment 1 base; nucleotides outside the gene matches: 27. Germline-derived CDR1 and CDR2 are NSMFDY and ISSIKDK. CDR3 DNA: TGTGCAGCAAGCGGGCATTATCTCCCTACAAGGGATACCCACTATTTCACCGATAAACTCATCTTT. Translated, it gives CAASGHYLPTRDTHYFTDKLIF. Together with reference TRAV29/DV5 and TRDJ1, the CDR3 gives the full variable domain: DQQVKQNSPSLSVQEGRISILNCDYTNSMFDYFLWYKKYPAEGPTFLISISSIKDKNEDGRFTVFLNKSAKHLSLHIVPSQPGDSAVYFCAASGHYLPTRDTHYFTDKLIFGKGTRVTVEP.

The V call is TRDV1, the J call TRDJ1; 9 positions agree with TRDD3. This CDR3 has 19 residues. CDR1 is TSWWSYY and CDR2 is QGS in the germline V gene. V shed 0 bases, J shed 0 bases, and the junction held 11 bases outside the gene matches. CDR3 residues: CALGELAPTGGKYTDKLIF. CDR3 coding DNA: TGTGCTCTTGGGGAACTAGCCCCCACTGGGGGAAAGTACACCGATAAACTCATCTTT.

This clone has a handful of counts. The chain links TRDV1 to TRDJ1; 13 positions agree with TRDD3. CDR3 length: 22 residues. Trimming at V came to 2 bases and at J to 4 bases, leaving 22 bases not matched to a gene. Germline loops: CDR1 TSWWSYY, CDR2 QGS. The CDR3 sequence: CALGEGFYLGRILGDTVDKLIF. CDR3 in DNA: TGTGCTCTTGGGGAAGGTTTCTACCTAGGTCGGATACTGGGGGATACGGTCGATAAACTCATCTTT.

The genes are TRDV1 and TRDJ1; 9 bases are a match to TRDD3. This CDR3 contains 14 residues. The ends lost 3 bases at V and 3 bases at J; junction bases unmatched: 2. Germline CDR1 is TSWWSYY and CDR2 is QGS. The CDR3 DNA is TGTGCTCTTGGGGAGGGGGATACCCCCGATAAACTCATCTTT. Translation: CALGEGDTPDKLIF.

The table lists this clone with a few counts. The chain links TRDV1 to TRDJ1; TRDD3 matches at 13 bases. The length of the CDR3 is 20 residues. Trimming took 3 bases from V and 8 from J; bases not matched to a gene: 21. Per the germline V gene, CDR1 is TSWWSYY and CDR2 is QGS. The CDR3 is CALGDGCLFTGGYAGGKLIF. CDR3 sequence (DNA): TGTGCTCTTGGGGATGGATGCCTTTTCACTGGGGGATACGCGGGGGGAAAACTCATCTTT.

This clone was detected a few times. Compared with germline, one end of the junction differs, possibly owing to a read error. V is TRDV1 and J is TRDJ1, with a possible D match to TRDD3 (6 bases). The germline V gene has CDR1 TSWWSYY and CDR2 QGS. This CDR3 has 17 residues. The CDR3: CALGEPLALRLGARLIF. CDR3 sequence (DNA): TGTGCTCTTGGGGAACCCCTCGCCCTTCGCTTGGGGGCACGCCTCATCTTC.

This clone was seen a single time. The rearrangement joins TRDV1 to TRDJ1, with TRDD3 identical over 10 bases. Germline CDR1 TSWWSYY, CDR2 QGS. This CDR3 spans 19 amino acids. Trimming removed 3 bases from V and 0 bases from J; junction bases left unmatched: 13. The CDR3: CALGEEGDTAEGYTDKLIF. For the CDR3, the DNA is TGTGCTCTTGGGGAGGAGGGGGATACGGCCGAGGGGTACACCGATAAACTCATCTTT.

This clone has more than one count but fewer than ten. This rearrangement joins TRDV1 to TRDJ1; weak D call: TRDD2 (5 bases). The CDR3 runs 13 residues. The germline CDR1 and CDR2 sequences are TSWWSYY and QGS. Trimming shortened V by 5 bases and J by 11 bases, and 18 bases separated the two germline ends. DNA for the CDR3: TGTGCTCTTGGGCCCACCTACGAGTGGTTGCTCATCTTT. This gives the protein CALGPTYEWLLIF.

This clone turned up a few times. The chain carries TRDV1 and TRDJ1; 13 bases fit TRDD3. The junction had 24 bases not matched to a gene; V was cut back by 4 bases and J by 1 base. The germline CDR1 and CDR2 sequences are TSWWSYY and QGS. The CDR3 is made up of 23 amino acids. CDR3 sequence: CALGGAISYPYWGIRGSTDKLIF. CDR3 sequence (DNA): TGTGCTCTTGGGGGGGCAATTTCCTACCCGTACTGGGGGATACGGGGAAGCACCGATAAACTCATCTTT.

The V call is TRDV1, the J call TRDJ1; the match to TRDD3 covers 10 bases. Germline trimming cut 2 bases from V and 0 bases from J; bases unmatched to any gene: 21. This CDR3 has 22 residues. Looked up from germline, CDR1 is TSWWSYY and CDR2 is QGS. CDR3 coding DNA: TGTGCTCTTGGGGAAATCCTTCCTTCGGACTGGGGGATTCCGGATAACACCGATAAACTCATCTTT. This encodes CALGEILPSDWGIPDNTDKLIF.

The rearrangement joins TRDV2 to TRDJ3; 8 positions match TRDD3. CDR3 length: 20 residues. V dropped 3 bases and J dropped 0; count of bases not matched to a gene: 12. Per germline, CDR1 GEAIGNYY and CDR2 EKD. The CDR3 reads CACDLHWGLKSSWDTRQMFF. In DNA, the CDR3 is TGTGCCTGTGACTTGCACTGGGGGTTGAAGAGCTCCTGGGACACCCGACAGATGTTTTTC.

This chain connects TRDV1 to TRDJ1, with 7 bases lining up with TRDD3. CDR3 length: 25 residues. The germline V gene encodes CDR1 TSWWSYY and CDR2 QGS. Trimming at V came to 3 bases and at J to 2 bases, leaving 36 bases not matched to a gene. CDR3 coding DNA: TGTGCTCTTGGGGAGCCGTCAGCGACCTGCGGCCCTCTCTTACTGGGGATTAAGGGGACCGATAAACTCATCTTT. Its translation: CALGEPSATCGPLLLGIKGTDKLIF.

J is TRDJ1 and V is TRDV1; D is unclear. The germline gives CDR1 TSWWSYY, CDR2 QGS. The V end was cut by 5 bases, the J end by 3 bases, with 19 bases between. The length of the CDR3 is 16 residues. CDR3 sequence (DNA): TGTGCTCTTGGGACTTTTTCCCGCCTCAGGGCCGATAAACTCATCTTT. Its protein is CALGTFSRLRADKLIF.

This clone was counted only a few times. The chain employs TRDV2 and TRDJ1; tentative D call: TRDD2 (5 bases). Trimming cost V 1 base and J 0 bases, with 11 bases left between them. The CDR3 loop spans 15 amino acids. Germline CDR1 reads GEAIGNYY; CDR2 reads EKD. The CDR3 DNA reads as TGTGCCTGTGACACTTACTTCCCCTACACCGATAAACTCATCTTT. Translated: CACDTYFPYTDKLIF.

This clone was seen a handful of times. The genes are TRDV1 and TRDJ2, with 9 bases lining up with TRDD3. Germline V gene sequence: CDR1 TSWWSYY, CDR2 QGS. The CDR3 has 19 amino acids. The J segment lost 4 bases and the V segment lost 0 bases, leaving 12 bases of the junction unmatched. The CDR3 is CALGELRRGDTRRTAQLFF. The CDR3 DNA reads TGTGCTCTTGGGGAACTTAGGCGAGGGGATACGCGGAGGACAGCACAACTCTTCTTT.

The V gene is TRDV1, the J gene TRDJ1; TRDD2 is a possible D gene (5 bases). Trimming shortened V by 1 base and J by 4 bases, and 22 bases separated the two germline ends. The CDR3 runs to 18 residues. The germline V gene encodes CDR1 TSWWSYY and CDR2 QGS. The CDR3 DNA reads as TGTGCTCTTGGGGAACGACCCCTTCACTTGAGGGAGCTCGATAAACTCATCTTT. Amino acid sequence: CALGERPLHLRELDKLIF.

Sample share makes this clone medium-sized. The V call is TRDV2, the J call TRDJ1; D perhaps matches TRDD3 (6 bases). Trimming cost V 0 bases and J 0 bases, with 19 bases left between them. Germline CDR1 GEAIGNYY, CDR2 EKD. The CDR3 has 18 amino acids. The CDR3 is CACDTERWGANYTDKLIF. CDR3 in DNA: TGTGCCTGTGACACCGAGAGGTGGGGGGCAAATTACACCGATAAACTCATCTTT.

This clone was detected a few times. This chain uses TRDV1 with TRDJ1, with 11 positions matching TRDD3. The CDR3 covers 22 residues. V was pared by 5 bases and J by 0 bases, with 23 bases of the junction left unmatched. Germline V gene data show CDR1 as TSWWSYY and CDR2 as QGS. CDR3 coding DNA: TGTGCTCTTGGGCCCCCTTCCTACAAGGACTGGGGGATAAAATCGTACACCGATAAACTCATCTTT. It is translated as CALGPPSYKDWGIKSYTDKLIF.

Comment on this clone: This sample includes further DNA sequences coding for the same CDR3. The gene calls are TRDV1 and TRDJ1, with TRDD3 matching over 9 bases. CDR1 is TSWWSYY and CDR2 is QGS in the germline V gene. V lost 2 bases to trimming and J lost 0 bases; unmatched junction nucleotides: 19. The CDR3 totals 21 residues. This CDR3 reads CALGEKVVPTGGYLYTDKLIF. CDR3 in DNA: TGTGCTCTTGGGGAAAAGGTGGTTCCGACCGGGGGATACCTGTACACCGATAAACTCATCTTT.

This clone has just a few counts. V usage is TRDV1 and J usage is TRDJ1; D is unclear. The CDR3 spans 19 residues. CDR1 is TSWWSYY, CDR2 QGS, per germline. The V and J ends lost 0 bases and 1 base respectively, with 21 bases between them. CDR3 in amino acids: CALGELPSPLLRGTDKLIF. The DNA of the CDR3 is TGTGCTCTTGGGGAACTCCCCTCCCCCCTTTTGCGTGGCACCGATAAACTCATCTTT.

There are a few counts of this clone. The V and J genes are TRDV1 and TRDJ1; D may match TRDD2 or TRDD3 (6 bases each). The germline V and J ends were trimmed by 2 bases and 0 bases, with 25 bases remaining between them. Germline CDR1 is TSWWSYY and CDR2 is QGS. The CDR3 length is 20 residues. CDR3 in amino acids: CALGEDPTKGGLLYTDKLIF. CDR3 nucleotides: TGTGCTCTTGGGGAAGATCCTACGAAAGGGGGACTTCTGTACACCGATAAACTCATCTTT.

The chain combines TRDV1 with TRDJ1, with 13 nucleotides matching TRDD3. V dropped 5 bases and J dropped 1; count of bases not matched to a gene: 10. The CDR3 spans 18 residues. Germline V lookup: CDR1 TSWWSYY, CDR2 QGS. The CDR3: CALGLRLGDTFCTDKLIF. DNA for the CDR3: TGTGCTCTTGGGTTAAGACTGGGGGATACGTTTTGCACCGATAAACTCATCTTT.

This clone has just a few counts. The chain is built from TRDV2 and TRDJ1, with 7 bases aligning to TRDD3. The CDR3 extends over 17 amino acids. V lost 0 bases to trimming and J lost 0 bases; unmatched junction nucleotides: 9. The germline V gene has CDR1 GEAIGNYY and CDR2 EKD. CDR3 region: CACDTYWGNLYTDKLIF. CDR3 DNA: TGTGCCTGTGACACCTACTGGGGCAACCTGTACACCGATAAACTCATCTTT.

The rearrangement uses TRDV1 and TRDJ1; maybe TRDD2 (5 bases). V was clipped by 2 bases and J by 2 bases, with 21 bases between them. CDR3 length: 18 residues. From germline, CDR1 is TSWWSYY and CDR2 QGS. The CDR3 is CALGESPLLSVLTDKLIF. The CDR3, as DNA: TGTGCTCTTGGGGAATCACCTCTCCTATCCGTACTGACCGATAAACTCATCTTT.

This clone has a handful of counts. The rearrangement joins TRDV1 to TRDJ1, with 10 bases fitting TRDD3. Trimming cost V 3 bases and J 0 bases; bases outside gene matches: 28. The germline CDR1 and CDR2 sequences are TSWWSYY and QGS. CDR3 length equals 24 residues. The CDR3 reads CALGEYSYVLLGDTAEGYTDKLIF. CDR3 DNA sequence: TGTGCTCTTGGGGAGTATTCCTACGTTTTATTGGGGGATACTGCCGAGGGTTACACCGATAAACTCATCTTT.

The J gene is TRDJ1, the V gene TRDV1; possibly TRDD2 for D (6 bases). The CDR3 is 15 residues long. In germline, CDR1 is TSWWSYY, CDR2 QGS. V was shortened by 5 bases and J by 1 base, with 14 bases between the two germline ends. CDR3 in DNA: TGTGCTCTTGGGAACTTGCCTTCCCCCACCGATAAACTCATCTTT. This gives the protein CALGNLPSPTDKLIF.

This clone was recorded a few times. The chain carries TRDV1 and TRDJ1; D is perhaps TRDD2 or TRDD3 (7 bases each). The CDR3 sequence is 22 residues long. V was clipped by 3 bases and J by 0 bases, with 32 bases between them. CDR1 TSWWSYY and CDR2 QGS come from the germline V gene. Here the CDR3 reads CALGEIFPTSWGDQGYTDKLIF. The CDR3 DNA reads TGTGCTCTTGGGGAGATTTTTCCTACAAGCTGGGGGGACCAGGGGTACACCGATAAACTCATCTTT.

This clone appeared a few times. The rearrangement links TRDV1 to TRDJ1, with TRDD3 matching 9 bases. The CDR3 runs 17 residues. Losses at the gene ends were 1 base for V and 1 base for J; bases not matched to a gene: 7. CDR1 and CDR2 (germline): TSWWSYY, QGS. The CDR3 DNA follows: TGTGCTCTTGGGGAACCGACACTGGGGGAACCCACCGATAAACTCATCTTT. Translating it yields CALGEPTLGEPTDKLIF.

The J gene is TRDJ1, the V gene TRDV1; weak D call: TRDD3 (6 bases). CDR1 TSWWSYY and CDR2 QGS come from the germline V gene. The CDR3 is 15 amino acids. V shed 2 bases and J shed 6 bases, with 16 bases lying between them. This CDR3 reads CALGECRLGDYKLIF. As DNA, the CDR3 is TGTGCTCTTGGGGAATGTAGACTGGGTGATTATAAACTCATCTTT.